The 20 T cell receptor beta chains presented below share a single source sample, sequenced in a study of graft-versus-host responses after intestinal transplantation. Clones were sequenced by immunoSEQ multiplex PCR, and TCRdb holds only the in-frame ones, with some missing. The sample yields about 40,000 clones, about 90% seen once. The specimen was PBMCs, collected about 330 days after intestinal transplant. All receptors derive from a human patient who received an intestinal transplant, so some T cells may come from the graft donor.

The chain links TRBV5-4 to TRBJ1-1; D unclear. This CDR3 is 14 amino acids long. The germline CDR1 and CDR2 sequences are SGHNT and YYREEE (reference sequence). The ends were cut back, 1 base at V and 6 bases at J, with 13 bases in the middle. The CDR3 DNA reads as TGTGCCAGCAGCTTGAAACGCCAGAGCGCTGAAGCTTTCTTT. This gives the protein CASSLKRQSAEAFF. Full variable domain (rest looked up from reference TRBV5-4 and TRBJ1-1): ETGVTQSPTHLIKTRGQQVTLRCSSQSGHNTVSWYQQALGQGPQFIFQYYREEENGRGNFPPRFSGLQFPNYSSELNVNALELDDSALYLCASSLKRQSAEAFFGQGTRLTVV.

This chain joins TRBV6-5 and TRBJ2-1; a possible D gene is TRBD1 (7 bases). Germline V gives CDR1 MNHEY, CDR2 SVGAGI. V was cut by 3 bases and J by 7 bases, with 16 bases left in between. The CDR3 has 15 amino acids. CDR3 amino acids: CASSYHRGRGNEQFF. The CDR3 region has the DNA TGTGCCAGCAGTTATCACAGGGGCCGGGGGAATGAGCAGTTCTTC.

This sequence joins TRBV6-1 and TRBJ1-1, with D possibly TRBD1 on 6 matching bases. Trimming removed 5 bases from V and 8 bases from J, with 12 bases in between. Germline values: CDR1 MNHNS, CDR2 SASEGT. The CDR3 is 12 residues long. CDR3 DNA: TGTGCCAGCAGTACCGACAGGCGGGAAGCTTTCTTT. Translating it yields CASSTDRREAFF.

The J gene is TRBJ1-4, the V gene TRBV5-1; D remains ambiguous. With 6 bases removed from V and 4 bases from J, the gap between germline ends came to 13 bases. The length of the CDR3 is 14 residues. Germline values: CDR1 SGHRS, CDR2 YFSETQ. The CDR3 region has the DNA TGCGCCAGCAAGGATGCCTTGGGTAATGAAAAACTGTTTTTT. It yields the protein CASKDALGNEKLFF.

The CDR3 DNA reads as TGCGCCAGCAGCCAAGGCAGGGGGCAGTCCTACGAGCAGTACTTC. Its translation: CASSQGRGQSYEQYF. This chain joins TRBV4-1 and TRBJ2-7; 8 nucleotides line up with TRBD1. The V segment lost 1 base and the J segment 1 base; nucleotides outside the gene matches: 3. This CDR3 comprises 15 residues. Germline CDR1 reads MGHRA; CDR2 reads YSYEKL.

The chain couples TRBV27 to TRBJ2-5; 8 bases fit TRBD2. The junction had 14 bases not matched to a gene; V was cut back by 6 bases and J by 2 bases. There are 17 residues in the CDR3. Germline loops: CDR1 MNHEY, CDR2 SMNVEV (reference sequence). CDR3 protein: CASRHRSSGASQETQYF. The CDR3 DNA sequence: TGTGCCAGCAGACATCGAAGTAGCGGGGCCTCACAAGAGACCCAGTACTTC.

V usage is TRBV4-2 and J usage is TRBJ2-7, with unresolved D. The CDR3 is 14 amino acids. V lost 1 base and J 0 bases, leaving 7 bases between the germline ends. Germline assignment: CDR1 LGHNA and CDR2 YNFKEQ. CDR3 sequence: CASSQVDVSYEQYF. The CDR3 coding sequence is TGTGCCAGCAGCCAAGTGGACGTCTCCTACGAGCAGTACTTC.

This CDR3 is CATSSDRGDQPQHF. The CDR3 DNA follows: TGTGCCACCAGCTCCGACAGGGGCGATCAGCCCCAGCATTTT. This chain connects TRBV15 to TRBJ1-5, with TRBD1 matching over 8 bases. The germline V gene has CDR1 LNHNV and CDR2 YYDKDF (reference sequence). The CDR3 spans 14 residues. The V gene end was trimmed by 5 bases and the J gene end by 5 bases; junction bases not matched to a gene: 5.

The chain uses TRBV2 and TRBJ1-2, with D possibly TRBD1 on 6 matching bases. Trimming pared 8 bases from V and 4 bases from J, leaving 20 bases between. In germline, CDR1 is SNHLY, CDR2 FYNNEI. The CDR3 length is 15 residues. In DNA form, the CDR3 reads TGTGCCAGCTCCCGGGAGGGGGGGGTTAGCTATGGCTACACCTTC. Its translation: CASSREGGVSYGYTF.

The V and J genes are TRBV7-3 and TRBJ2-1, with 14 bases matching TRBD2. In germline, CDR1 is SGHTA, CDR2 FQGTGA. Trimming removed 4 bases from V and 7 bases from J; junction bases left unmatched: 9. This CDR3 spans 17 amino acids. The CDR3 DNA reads TGTGCCAGCAGCTCGACCCCGGGGACTAGCGGGAGAAATGAGCAGTTCTTC. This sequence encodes CASSSTPGTSGRNEQFF.

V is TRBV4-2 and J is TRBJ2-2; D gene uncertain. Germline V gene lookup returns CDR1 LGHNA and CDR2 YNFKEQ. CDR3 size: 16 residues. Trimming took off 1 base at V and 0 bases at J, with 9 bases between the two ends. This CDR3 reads CASSQAVGTNTGELFF. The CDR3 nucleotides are TGTGCCAGCAGCCAAGCGGTGGGGACGAACACCGGGGAGCTGTTTTTT.

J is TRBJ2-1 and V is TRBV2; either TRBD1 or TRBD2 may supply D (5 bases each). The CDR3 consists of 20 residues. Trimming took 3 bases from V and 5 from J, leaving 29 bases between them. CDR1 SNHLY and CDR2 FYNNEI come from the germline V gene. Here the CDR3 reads CASSDPGPSQEQPLDNEQFF. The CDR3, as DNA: TGTGCCAGCAGTGATCCGGGACCGTCCCAGGAACAGCCCCTGGACAATGAGCAGTTCTTC.

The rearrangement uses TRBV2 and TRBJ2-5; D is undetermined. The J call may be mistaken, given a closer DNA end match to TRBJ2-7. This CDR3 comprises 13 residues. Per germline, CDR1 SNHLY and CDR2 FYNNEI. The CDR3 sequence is CASSPLTSYEQYF. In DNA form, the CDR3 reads TGTGCCAGCTCCCCGTTGACTTCCTACGAGCAGTACTTC.

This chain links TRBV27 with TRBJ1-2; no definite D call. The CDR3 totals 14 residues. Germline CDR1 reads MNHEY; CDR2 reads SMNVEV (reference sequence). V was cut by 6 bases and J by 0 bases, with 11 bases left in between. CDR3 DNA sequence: TGTGCCAGCAGGGCGGCCCCGACTAACTATGGCTACACCTTC. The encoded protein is CASRAAPTNYGYTF.

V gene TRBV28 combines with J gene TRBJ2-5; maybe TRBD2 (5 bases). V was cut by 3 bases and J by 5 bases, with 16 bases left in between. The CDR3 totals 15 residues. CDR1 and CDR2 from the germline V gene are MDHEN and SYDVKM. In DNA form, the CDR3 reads TGTGCCAGCAGTTTCCCAGGTTTAGGGAGCGAGACCCAGTACTTC. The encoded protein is CASSFPGLGSETQYF.

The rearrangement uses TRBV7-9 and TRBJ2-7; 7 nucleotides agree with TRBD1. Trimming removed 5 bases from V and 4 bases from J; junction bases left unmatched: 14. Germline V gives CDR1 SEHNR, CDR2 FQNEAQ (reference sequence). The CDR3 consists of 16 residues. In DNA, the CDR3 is TGTGCCAGCAGCCGCCAGCTATCGGACAGGATATACGAGCAGTACTTC. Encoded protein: CASSRQLSDRIYEQYF.

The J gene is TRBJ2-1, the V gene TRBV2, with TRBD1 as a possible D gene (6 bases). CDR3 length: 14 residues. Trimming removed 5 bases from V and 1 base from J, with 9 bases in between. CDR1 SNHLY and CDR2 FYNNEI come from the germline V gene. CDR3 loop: CASSRDKSYNEQFF. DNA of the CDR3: TGTGCCAGCAGTCGGGACAAATCCTACAATGAGCAGTTCTTC. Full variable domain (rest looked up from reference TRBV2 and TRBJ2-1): EPEVTQTPSHQVTQMGQEVILRCVPISNHLYFYWYRQILGQKVEFLVSFYNNEISEKSEIFDDQFSVERPDGSNFTLKIRSTKLEDSAMYFCASSRDKSYNEQFFGPGTRLTVL.

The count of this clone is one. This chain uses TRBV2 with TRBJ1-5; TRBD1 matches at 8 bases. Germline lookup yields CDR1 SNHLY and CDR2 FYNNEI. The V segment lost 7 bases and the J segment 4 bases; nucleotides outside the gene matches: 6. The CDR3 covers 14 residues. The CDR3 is CASKQQGGNQPQHF. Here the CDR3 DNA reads TGTGCCAGCAAGCAACAGGGGGGGAATCAGCCCCAGCATTTT.

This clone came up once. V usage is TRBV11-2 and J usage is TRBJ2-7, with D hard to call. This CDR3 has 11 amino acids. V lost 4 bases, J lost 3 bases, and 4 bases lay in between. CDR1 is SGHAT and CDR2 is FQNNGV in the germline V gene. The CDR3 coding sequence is TGTGCCAGCAGCTACCACTACGAGCAGTACTTC. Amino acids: CASSYHYEQYF.

Here the CDR3 DNA reads TGTGCCAGCAGTTGGTCCGTCAATGAGCAGTTCTTC. It specifies CASSWSVNEQFF. The chain is built from TRBV28 and TRBJ2-1; D not resolved. Trimming stripped 4 bases from V and 6 bases from J, with 7 bases between. The CDR3 loop spans 12 amino acids. Germline CDR1 MDHEN, CDR2 SYDVKM. Together with reference TRBV28 and TRBJ2-1, the CDR3 gives the full variable domain: DVKVTQSSRYLVKRTGEKVFLECVQDMDHENMFWYRQDPGLGLRLIYFSYDVKMKEKGDIPEGYSVSREKKERFSLILESASTNQTSMYLCASSWSVNEQFFGPGTRLTVL.